This TCR beta chain was recovered during a study of OX40 agonist ivuxolimab in advanced cancers. The CDR3 has 13 amino acids. The germline V gene has CDR1 MNHEY and CDR2 SVGAGI. V was cut by 4 bases and J by 5 bases, with 11 bases left in between. Clones were sequenced by immunoSEQ multiplex PCR, and TCRdb holds only the in-frame ones, with some missing. Altogether about 10,000 clones are present, roughly nine tenths being singletons, with the ten largest covering roughly 13%. The clonotype was recovered from an adult with an advanced solid tumor such as melanoma, head and neck, liver or kidney cancer. The chain employs TRBV6-5 and TRBJ1-1; D is unresolved. Sequencing was performed on CD4+ or CD8+ T cells sorted from blood, taken in a trial of the OX40 agonist ivuxolimab. The CDR3 is CASSFGRATEAFF. The DNA of the CDR3 is TGTGCCAGCAGTTTCGGGAGGGCGACTGAAGCTTTCTTT.